This T cell receptor (beta chain) was documented in a study of blood T cells in healthy people across ages. From germline, CDR1 is KGHDR and CDR2 SFDVKD. The CDR3 is 18 amino acids. Unmatched junction bases numbered 10, after V lost 4 bases and J lost 3 bases. The second PCR ran about 6 to 11 cycles with a sample-barcoded 5' primer and J-beta primers. TCRdb used MiXCR to reprocess the 5' RACE reads, holding one entry per CDR3 protein. The sample includes roughly 800,000 distinct CDR3 sequences, 53% of them seen just once. This rearrangement joins TRBV24-1 to TRBJ2-5; 13 bases are shared with TRBD2. This sequence was found in a man older than 75 in good health. What was sequenced was blood. CDR3 DNA: TGTGCCACCAGTGACCCCCTCCCGGGACTAGCGGGAAAAGAGACCCAGTACTTC. It codes for CATSDPLPGLAGKETQYF.